The clone carrying this T cell receptor (beta chain) was seen only once. The antigen remains undetermined. The data belong to a study of cytomegalovirus exposure and HLA in healthy donors. Notes on the study in general: Both high specificity and high sensitivity reportedly marked the classifier's diagnosis of cytomegalovirus status. Researchers had no immune exposure information except CMV serostatus available.

Trimming took 5 bases from V and 4 from J; bases not matched to a gene: 15. The CDR3 is made up of 19 amino acids. The germline V gene encodes CDR1 ENHRY and CDR2 SYGVKD. Researchers ran the PCR with 60 Vbeta and 13 Jbeta primers. This table comes from immunoSEQ multiplex PCR, and its TCRdb copy is limited to in-frame clones, with some not included. The profile shows about 180,000 clones, 76% of them singletons. This TCR came from a man younger than 35 in good health and CMV-seronegative. The material sequenced was PBMCs. The rearrangement joins TRBV10-3 to TRBJ2-6; the match to TRBD1 covers 9 bases. The CDR3 protein is CAISFDAWTGETGANVLTF. CDR3 DNA sequence: TGTGCCATCAGTTTCGATGCGTGGACAGGGGAAACCGGGGCCAACGTCCTGACTTTC.